Included here is one T cell receptor beta chain sequence, with context. The sample comes from a study of blood T cells in healthy people across ages. A sample-barcoded 5' primer and a J-beta primer mix were used in a second PCR of about 6 to 12 cycles. TCRdb re-derived calls from the 5' RACE reads in MiXCR, one entry per CDR3 protein. This sample yields around 1.5 million distinct CDR3 sequences, of which around 59% are seen a single time; 6.7% belongs to the top ten. The germline V and J ends were trimmed by 4 bases and 0 bases, with 12 bases remaining between them. Germline V gene lookup returns CDR1 DFQATT and CDR2 SNEGSKA (reference sequence). This CDR3 has 14 residues.

This clonotype originated in a man aged 18 to 35 in good health. The chain employs TRBV20-1 and TRBJ2-5; D uncertain. Material: blood. The DNA of the CDR3 is TGCAGTGCTACCCCGTGGCGAGACCAAGAGACCCAGTACTTC. It encodes CSATPWRDQETQYF.